This T cell receptor (beta chain) was recovered during a study of beta chain features in type 1 diabetes (dated by TCRdb to 2017 to 2018). Study-wide context: Mean age, gender distribution, total cell number and subset yield were not different between patients and healthy donors. A total of approximately 100,000,000 sorted cells were examined across all samples, and the number of cells per subset was strongly correlated with RNA yield. Regulatory and stem cell-like memory subsets were isolated from only 8 patients and about eight healthy donors, whereas naive and central memory subsets came from all 28 donors. In the study, recently diagnosed type 1 diabetes patients and matched healthy donors were compared on the TCRB repertoires of their sorted circulating CD4+ T cell subsets. Overall study results and their limits: Because cDNA was sequenced instead of genomic DNA, activated cells with high expression could be over-represented, although the groups did not differ in activation or CD3 levels. Because small numbers of individuals were included in the HLA sub-analyses, any influence of HLA type on TCRB rearrangement was left unresolved. In all four CD4+ subsets, TCRB CDR3 length was moderately but significantly shorter in type 1 diabetes patients. Naive, central memory and regulatory TCRB repertoires appeared to be more similar among patients than among healthy donors. PCR might favor shorter templates, but patient and control samples were amplified and corrected together, so any skew would affect both groups equally. At VDJ recombination sites, type 1 diabetes patients had fewer insertions and more deleted nucleotides, which implies abnormalities in thymic rearrangement.

The entire isolated RNA was reverse transcribed using the High Capacity cDNA Reverse Transcription Kit, and thus expressed TCRB transcripts were sequenced. Deep immunoSEQ sequencing was applied to naive, central memory and regulatory T cell samples, giving an average of roughly 3.5 million total reads per sample. Sorted cells were lysed in RLT buffer and RNA was extracted with DNase-treated RNeasy Micro or Mini kits, depending on cell number. Each cell subset was processed on its own to prevent cross-contamination, while patient and healthy donor samples were processed together. The immunoSEQ multiplex PCR was used to amplify TCRB sequences from cDNA, yielding 87-bp fragments that span the CDR3 region. Sequencing of the amplicons was done on the Illumina HiSeq platform. Per the original workflow: PCR bias was computationally corrected using synthetic template baselines, reads within Hamming distance 2 were collapsed, and singletons that could not be merged were discarded. Reads were aligned to IMGT to assign V, D and J genes, CDR3 length, and insertions or deletions at six rearrangement sites. Within each subset, clonotype counts were normalized to sorted cell number, and only after that were true diversity and Gini coefficients computed with the tcR R package. Repertoire sharing was quantified using the overlap coefficient calculated on TCRB nucleotide sequences. Out-of-frame TCRB sequences from naive cells were analyzed to stand in for the pre-selection repertoire. The source is immuneACCESS, and TCRdb retained only in-frame sequences with V and J called. Part of the clones is not carried over; for the studies checked, unresolved V genes explain less than half of this, and the remainder is unexplained. D and trimming were read from the DNA, whereas the V and J calls and clone size are those reported in that table. This sample holds just over 600,000 clones; roughly 16% were observed only once. The leading ten clones occupy about 0.087% of the sample.

From each donor, a single peripheral blood sample of about 110 mL on average was drawn into heparinised tubes. A BD FACSAria II and a panel including CD45RO, CCR7, CD25, CD127, CD95 and CD27 were used to sort naive, central memory, regulatory and stem cell-like memory CD4+ T cells. Every sorted population had a purity above 95%. PBMCs were isolated immediately by Lymphoprep density gradient centrifugation and stained directly without culture. So that batch effects would be minimized, each experiment stained and sorted samples in pairs, pairing one healthy donor with one patient. Measured from the cysteine to the phenylalanine, the CDR3 is 14 residues long. Only the CDR3 part of the read is kept: 42 bases, read in frame from the first base. The germline V gene specifies LGHNA as CDR1 and YSLEER as CDR2. The junction carries 15 bases between V and J, which are trimmed by 3 bases and 9 bases respectively.

This clone was detected only a few times. Which antigen it targets is not known. The sample holds no much larger clone one base away, and base qualities are not on file. The sequence links TRBV4-3 to TRBJ2-1, with the D call perhaps TRBD1 or TRBD2, as 5 bases match in each case. The sequence derives from a man between 18 and 29 years old in good health. Input material: naive CD4+ T cells from blood. The cell subset or site label, as the study defines it: true naive CD4+ T cells. The CDR3 protein: CASSHRDLKAEQFF. The DNA sequence reads TGCGCCAGCAGCCACCGGGACCTAAAGGCTGAGCAGTTCTTC.